The rows below give T cell receptor beta chains drawn from one sample of a study of T cells in tuberculosis. Repertoires were generated with immunoSEQ multiplex PCR, while TCRdb's copy carries only in-frame clones and drops some. This sample has about 50,000 clones, with about 96% found just once. This sample comprised PBMCs, obtained at tuberculosis diagnosis. All receptors come from an adult with tuberculosis. The CDR3 runs from the conserved cysteine through the conserved F or W. A D gene is named only where the DNA matches it firmly. Expanded clones are given a class, and other clones once, few, many or no size at all.

j_call v_call cdr3_length clone_size d_call cdr3_aa cdr3_nt
TRBJ1-5 TRBV28 18 . TRBD1 CASSLYSRGTGVNQPQHF TGTGCCAGCAGTTTATACTCCAGGGGGACAGGGGTCAATCAGCCCCAGCATTTT
TRBJ2-5 TRBV2 15 . TRBD2 CASSPGTSGRSAQYF TGTGCCAGCAGCCCTGGGACTAGCGGGAGGTCTGCCCAGTACTTC
TRBJ2-7 TRBV27 14 . . CASSISRSSYEQYF TGTGCCAGCAGCATCTCTAGGAGCTCCTACGAGCAGTACTTC
TRBJ2-7 TRBV4-2 14 . TRBD2 CASSQDQRGYEQYF TGTGCCAGCAGCCAAGACCAGCGGGGCTACGAGCAGTACTTC
TRBJ2-3 TRBV19 12 . . CASSLSTDTQYF TGTGCCAGTAGTTTAAGCACAGATACGCAGTATTTT
TRBJ1-1 TRBV28 13 . . CASSRRRNTEAFF TGTGCCAGCAGCCGACGGAGGAACACTGAAGCTTTCTTT
TRBJ1-2 TRBV28 14 . . CASSFRQANYGYTF TGTGCCAGCAGTTTCAGACAGGCCAACTATGGCTACACCTTC
TRBJ2-3 TRBV30 11 . . CAWSPGDTQYF TGTGCCTGGTCCCCGGGGGATACGCAGTATTTT
TRBJ1-2 TRBV28 14 once TRBD1 CASSRTGSDYGYTF TGTGCCAGCAGTAGGACAGGGAGTGACTATGGCTACACCTTC
TRBJ2-5 TRBV7-2 14 once TRBD1 CASSSTGGQETQYF TGTGCCAGCAGCTCGACAGGGGGGCAAGAGACCCAGTACTTC
TRBJ1-5 TRBV7-2 17 . . CASSAIGQGPSNQPQHF TGTGCCAGCAGCGCCATTGGGCAGGGCCCATCAAATCAGCCCCAGCATTTT
TRBJ1-2 TRBV11-2 15 . TRBD1 CASSSLRGRNYGYTF TGTGCCAGCAGCTCCCTCAGGGGGCGCAACTATGGCTACACCTTC
TRBJ2-3 TRBV9 15 . . CASSASGIRTDTQYF TGTGCCAGCAGCGCCTCAGGTATCCGCACAGATACGCAGTATTTT
TRBJ2-6 TRBV4-3 20 . TRBD1 CASSQDTPGQVGSGANVLTF TGCGCCAGCAGCCAAGACACACCGGGACAGGTGGGCTCTGGGGCCAACGTCCTGACTTTC
TRBJ2-3 TRBV28 13 . . CASSPLAEDTQYF TGTGCCAGCAGTCCCCTGGCGGAAGATACGCAGTATTTT
TRBJ2-2 TRBV27 15 . . CASGKQGSNTGELFF TGTGCCAGCGGCAAACAGGGATCGAACACCGGGGAGCTGTTTTTT